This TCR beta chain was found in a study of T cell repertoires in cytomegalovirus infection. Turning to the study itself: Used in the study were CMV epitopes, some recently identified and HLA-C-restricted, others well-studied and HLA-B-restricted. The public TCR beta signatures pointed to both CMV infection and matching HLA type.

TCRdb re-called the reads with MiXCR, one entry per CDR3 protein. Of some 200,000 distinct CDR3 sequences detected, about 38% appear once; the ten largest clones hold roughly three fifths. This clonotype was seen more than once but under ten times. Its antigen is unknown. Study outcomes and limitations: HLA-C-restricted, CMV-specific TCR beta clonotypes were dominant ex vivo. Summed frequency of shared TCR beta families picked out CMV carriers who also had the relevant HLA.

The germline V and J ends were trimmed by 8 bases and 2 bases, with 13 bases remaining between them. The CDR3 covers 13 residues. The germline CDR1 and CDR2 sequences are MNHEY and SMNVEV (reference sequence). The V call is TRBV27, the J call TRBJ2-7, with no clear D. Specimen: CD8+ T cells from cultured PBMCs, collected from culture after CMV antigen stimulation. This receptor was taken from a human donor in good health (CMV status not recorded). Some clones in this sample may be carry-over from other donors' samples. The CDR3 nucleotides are TGTGCCAGCCGAACCGGGCAGACCTACGAGCAGTACTTC. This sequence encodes CASRTGQTYEQYF.